These 29 T cell receptor beta chains came from one sample sequenced in a study of blood T cell repertoires in COVID-19. Data came from immunoSEQ multiplex PCR; TCRdb stores just in-frame clones and leaves some out. The sample yields about 88,000 clones, around 86% seen once. The sequenced sample consisted of peripheral blood. Receptors were obtained from a human donor in a cohort sampled during active COVID-19.

The V gene is TRBV7-2, the J gene TRBJ2-5, with a weak D call TRBD1 (6 bases). CDR1 is SGHTA and CDR2 is FQGNSA in the germline V gene. Deletions cut 3 bases from V and 7 bases from J, with 15 bases between. CDR3 size: 14 residues. The CDR3 bases are TGTGCCAGCAGCTTCCGACAGGTGATGGGGACCCAGTACTTC. It specifies CASSFRQVMGTQYF.

The J gene is TRBJ2-3, the V gene TRBV6-1, with TRBD2 matching 9 bases. With 2 bases clipped from V and 5 bases from J, the junction kept 8 bases outside the gene matches. CDR3 length: 16 residues. Germline assignment: CDR1 MNHNS and CDR2 SASEGT. CDR3 nucleotides: TGTGCCAGCAGTGAAAGGCTAGCGGGGTGGGAAGATACGCAGTATTTT. This sequence encodes CASSERLAGWEDTQYF.

This clone was detected a few times. The sample contains more than one DNA sequence encoding this CDR3. The CDR3 DNA reads as TGTGCCAGTAGCACGACAGGGTATAATTCACCCCTCCACTTT. It specifies CASSTTGYNSPLHF. The chain has TRBV19 and TRBJ1-6, with 7 positions matching TRBD1. Germline CDR1 is LNHDA and CDR2 is SQIVND (reference sequence). There are 14 residues in the CDR3. The J segment lost 4 bases and the V segment lost 6 bases, leaving 3 bases of the junction unmatched.

This clone has only one observation. This chain joins TRBV11-3 and TRBJ1-1, with TRBD1 matching 8 bases. The CDR3 has 14 residues. CDR1 and CDR2 (germline): SGHNT, YENEEA. Trimming removed 5 bases from V and 1 base from J; junction bases left unmatched: 3. The CDR3 DNA reads TGTGCCAGCAGCCTCGGACAGGGGAACACTGAAGCTTTCTTT. Translated, it gives CASSLGQGNTEAFF.

The genes are TRBV2 and TRBJ2-7; a possible D gene is TRBD2 (6 bases). This CDR3 has 14 residues. Trimming pared 5 bases from V and 6 bases from J, leaving 17 bases between. Per the germline V gene, CDR1 is SNHLY and CDR2 is FYNNEI. CDR3 sequence: CASSFRARGGEQYF. The CDR3 region has the DNA TGTGCCAGCAGTTTCCGGGCCCGGGGAGGCGAGCAGTACTTC.

The rearrangement joins TRBV28 to TRBJ2-1; 8 nucleotides align to TRBD2. Germline V lookup: CDR1 MDHEN, CDR2 SYDVKM. V lost 3 bases to trimming and J lost 2 bases; unmatched junction nucleotides: 9. CDR3 size: 17 residues. The CDR3 coding sequence is TGTGCCAGCAGTTTTTCCACTAGCGGTAATACCTACAATGAGCAGTTCTTC. It yields the protein CASSFSTSGNTYNEQFF.

This chain joins TRBV9 and TRBJ2-7; 7 bases map to TRBD1. Losses at the gene ends were 4 bases for V and 2 bases for J; bases not matched to a gene: 9. The germline V gene encodes CDR1 SGDLS and CDR2 YYNGEE. The length of the CDR3 is 15 residues. CDR3 region: CASSPGQAQPYEQYF. In nucleotides, the CDR3 is TGTGCCAGCAGCCCCGGACAGGCACAACCCTACGAGCAGTACTTC.

This clone appeared a few times. The chain employs TRBV2 and TRBJ2-1; D is undetermined. Trimming removed 3 bases at V and 8 bases at J, with 14 bases between. CDR3 length equals 14 residues. Germline V lookup: CDR1 SNHLY, CDR2 FYNNEI. The chain's CDR3 is CASSDGLIGHEQFF. Here the CDR3 DNA reads TGTGCCAGCAGTGATGGGCTCATCGGCCATGAGCAGTTCTTC.

The gene calls are TRBV7-3 and TRBJ2-3, with 7 bases aligning to TRBD2. Germline V gene data show CDR1 as SGHTA and CDR2 as FQGTGA. V lost 2 bases to trimming and J lost 6 bases; unmatched junction nucleotides: 5. This CDR3 is 14 amino acids long. CDR3 amino acids: CASSLAGAPDTQYF. For the CDR3, the DNA is TGTGCCAGCAGCTTAGCGGGAGCACCCGATACGCAGTATTTT.

V usage is TRBV6-1 and J usage is TRBJ1-2; 7 bases map to TRBD1. J gave up 3 bases and V 2 bases, and 0 bases lay outside the gene matches. The CDR3 sequence is 13 residues long. In germline, CDR1 is MNHNS, CDR2 SASEGT. The CDR3 reads CASSETGDYGYTF. CDR3 in DNA: TGTGCCAGCAGTGAAACAGGGGACTATGGCTACACCTTC.

This clone was counted only a few times. J is TRBJ2-5 and V is TRBV7-9; D is possibly TRBD2 (6 bases). V dropped 5 bases and J dropped 3 bases, with 13 bases sitting between them. There are 14 residues in the CDR3. Germline V gene sequence: CDR1 SEHNR, CDR2 FQNEAQ (reference sequence). Written as DNA, the CDR3 is TGTGCCAGCAGCCCAGTGGAGGGAGAAGAGACCCAGTACTTC. This translates into CASSPVEGEETQYF.

This chain uses TRBV5-1 with TRBJ1-4, with TRBD1 identical over 8 bases. V lost 3 bases to trimming and J lost 8 bases; unmatched junction nucleotides: 6. Germline assignment: CDR1 SGHRS and CDR2 YFSETQ. The CDR3 loop spans 14 amino acids. The CDR3 protein is CASSSGQGGEKLFF. The CDR3 DNA follows: TGCGCCAGCAGCTCCGGACAGGGCGGAGAAAAACTGTTTTTT.

The chain carries TRBV11-2 and TRBJ2-3; D may be TRBD2 (6 bases). Trimming removed 5 bases from V and 3 bases from J, with 15 bases in between. The CDR3 has 15 amino acids. CDR1 and CDR2 from the germline V gene are SGHAT and FQNNGV. DNA for the CDR3: TGTGCCAGCAGCCCCTGGGAGGCTGGGACAGATACGCAGTATTTT. Encoded protein: CASSPWEAGTDTQYF.

The V call is TRBV18, the J call TRBJ2-7; 8 bases are a match to TRBD2. The germline CDR1 and CDR2 sequences are KGHSH and LQKENI. The CDR3 is 13 residues long. The J segment lost 4 bases and the V segment lost 3 bases, leaving 2 bases of the junction unmatched. CDR3 loop: CASSPREGYEQYF. CDR3 nucleotides: TGTGCCAGCTCACCCCGGGAGGGATACGAGCAGTACTTC. Looking up the rest from reference TRBV18 and TRBJ2-7 gives the full variable domain: NAGVMQNPRHLVRRRGQEARLRCSPMKGHSHVYWYRQLPEEGLKFMVYLQKENIIDESGMPKERFSAEFPKEGPSILRIQQVVRGDSAAYFCASSPREGYEQYFGPGTRLTVT.

The chain combines TRBV6-1 with TRBJ1-3, with no clear D. This CDR3 has 14 residues. Germline CDR1 MNHNS, CDR2 SASEGT. Trimming pared 1 base from V and 2 bases from J, leaving 6 bases between. CDR3: CASSEGEAGNTIYF. CDR3 nucleotide sequence: TGTGCCAGCAGTGAAGGGGAGGCTGGAAACACCATATATTTT.

This sequence joins TRBV6-5 and TRBJ2-5; 10 bases align to TRBD2. The CDR3 spans 16 residues. Germline V CDR1 and CDR2: MNHEY, SVGAGI. The trim removed 2 bases at V and 4 bases at J, leaving 7 bases unmatched. The CDR3 is CASSYSSPSGGETQYF. CDR3 bases: TGTGCCAGCAGTTACAGTTCTCCTAGCGGGGGAGAGACCCAGTACTTC.

The genes are TRBV28 and TRBJ2-1; 9 bases are shared with TRBD1. Germline V gene data show CDR1 as MDHEN and CDR2 as SYDVKM. The CDR3 has 14 amino acids. V trimming: 10 bases; J trimming: 9 bases; junction bases outside the gene matches: 13. The CDR3 DNA reads as TGTGCCACCTGCGCACAGGGGGCGCTTGCTGAGCAGTTCTTC. This sequence encodes CATCAQGALAEQFF.

V gene TRBV7-2 combines with J gene TRBJ2-7, with TRBD1 as a possible D gene (6 bases). There are 14 residues in the CDR3. Trimming removed 1 base at V and 6 bases at J, with 13 bases between. CDR1 SGHTA and CDR2 FQGNSA come from the germline V gene. CDR3 region: CASSLGQVRGEQYF. DNA of the CDR3: TGTGCCAGCAGCTTAGGACAGGTTAGGGGCGAGCAGTACTTC.

The chain carries TRBV28 and TRBJ2-4; no definite D call. Per the germline V gene, CDR1 is MDHEN and CDR2 is SYDVKM. Trimming stripped 3 bases from V and 0 bases from J, with 9 bases between. This CDR3 contains 15 residues. CDR3 protein: CASSFPGLAKNIQYF. In DNA form, the CDR3 reads TGTGCCAGCAGTTTCCCCGGTTTAGCCAAAAACATTCAGTACTTC.

The V gene is TRBV2, the J gene TRBJ1-1; tentative D call: TRBD1 (6 bases). Germline V gene lookup returns CDR1 SNHLY and CDR2 FYNNEI. The CDR3 is 14 residues long. Trimming cost V 5 bases and J 0 bases, with 10 bases left between them. CDR3 DNA sequence: TGTGCCAGCAGTAATGGACAGTTGAACACTGAAGCTTTCTTT. This encodes CASSNGQLNTEAFF.

The gene calls are TRBV7-2 and TRBJ2-3, with TRBD2 identical over 14 bases. The CDR3 length is 16 residues. From germline, CDR1 is SGHTA and CDR2 FQGNSA. J lost 8 bases, V lost 5 bases, and 9 bases had no gene match. In DNA, the CDR3 is TGTGCCAGCAGCCCTCCGACTAGCGGGAGGGCAGGTACGCAGTATTTT. This sequence encodes CASSPPTSGRAGTQYF. Full variable domain (outside the CDR3, taken from reference TRBV7-2 and TRBJ2-3): GAGVSQSPSNKVTEKGKDVELRCDPISGHTALYWYRQSLGQGLEFLIYFQGNSAPDKSGLPSDRFSAERTGGSVSTLTIQRTQQEDSAVYLCASSPPTSGRAGTQYFGPGTRLTVL.

The CDR3 DNA follows: TGTGCCAGCAGCCCCGGGGGGGGACGGGCCGGGGAGCTGTTTTTT. This gives the protein CASSPGGGRAGELFF. The chain links TRBV6-5 to TRBJ2-2; 8 bases line up with TRBD2. V gave up 6 bases and J gave up 6 bases; unmatched junction bases: 9. Germline V gene data show CDR1 as MNHEY and CDR2 as SVGAGI. The CDR3 extends over 15 amino acids.

The chain recombines TRBV5-6 with TRBJ2-3, with 11 positions matching TRBD1. The CDR3 runs 15 residues. Germline V gene data show CDR1 as SGHDT and CDR2 as YYEEEE. The trim removed 4 bases at V and 6 bases at J, leaving 7 bases unmatched. This CDR3 reads CASSRGTGGSDTQYF. The CDR3 bases are TGTGCCAGCAGCCGCGGGACAGGGGGGTCCGATACGCAGTATTTT. The full variable domain, rest sourced from reference TRBV5-6 and TRBJ2-3, is DAGVTQSPTHLIKTRGQQVTLRCSPKSGHDTVSWYQQALGQGPQFIFQYYEEEERQRGNFPDRFSGHQFPNYSSELNVNALLLGDSALYLCASSRGTGGSDTQYFGPGTRLTVL.

The V gene is TRBV29-1, the J gene TRBJ2-3; the D is unclear. Germline CDR1 and CDR2: SQVTM and ANQGSEA. The CDR3 covers 10 residues. The V end was cut by 3 bases, the J end by 6 bases, with 4 bases between. Here the CDR3 DNA reads TGCAGCGTTGACAGGGATACGCAGTATTTT. Translating it yields CSVDRDTQYF.

This clone was seen just once. The genes are TRBV29-1 and TRBJ1-1; TRBD1 matches at 7 bases. Germline V CDR1 and CDR2: SQVTM, ANQGSEA. V lost 5 bases and J lost 5; bases outside the gene matches: 8. This CDR3 contains 13 residues. In DNA form, the CDR3 reads TGCAGCGTTTGGGAACAGGGGCGGACTGAAGCTTTCTTT. This codes for CSVWEQGRTEAFF.

Here the CDR3 DNA reads TGTGCCAGCACCGACAGGGTGGGAATGGACACTGAAGCTTTCTTT. Translating it yields CASTDRVGMDTEAFF. The J gene is TRBJ1-1, the V gene TRBV28, with TRBD1 matching 7 bases. Germline CDR1 is MDHEN and CDR2 is SYDVKM. V trimming: 7 bases; J trimming: 3 bases; junction bases outside the gene matches: 11. This CDR3 contains 15 residues.

The rearrangement uses TRBV7-9 and TRBJ1-2, with D tentatively TRBD1 (6 bases). Trimming left V 3 bases short and J 12 bases short, with 17 bases between. The CDR3 loop spans 13 amino acids. Germline lookup yields CDR1 SEHNR and CDR2 FQNEAQ (reference sequence). The CDR3 here is CASSFGVAGADTF. CDR3 coding DNA: TGTGCCAGCAGCTTTGGGGTTGCGGGGGCGGACACCTTC.

The chain recombines TRBV4-3 with TRBJ1-4; 7 bases map to TRBD1. V dropped 2 bases and J dropped 6; count of bases not matched to a gene: 6. The length of the CDR3 is 15 residues. The germline V gene encodes CDR1 LGHNA and CDR2 YSLEER. CDR3 region: CASSQRTGVYEKLFF. The CDR3 nucleotides read TGCGCCAGCAGCCAAAGAACAGGGGTTTATGAAAAACTGTTTTTT.

The chain has TRBV5-1 and TRBJ2-1, with TRBD1 matching 11 bases. V lost 4 bases and J lost 8; bases outside the gene matches: 8. Germline-derived CDR1 and CDR2 are SGHRS and YFSETQ. The CDR3 runs 15 residues. The CDR3 protein is CASSPPRTGGDEQFF. The CDR3 DNA sequence: TGCGCCAGCAGCCCGCCTAGGACAGGGGGCGATGAGCAGTTCTTC.